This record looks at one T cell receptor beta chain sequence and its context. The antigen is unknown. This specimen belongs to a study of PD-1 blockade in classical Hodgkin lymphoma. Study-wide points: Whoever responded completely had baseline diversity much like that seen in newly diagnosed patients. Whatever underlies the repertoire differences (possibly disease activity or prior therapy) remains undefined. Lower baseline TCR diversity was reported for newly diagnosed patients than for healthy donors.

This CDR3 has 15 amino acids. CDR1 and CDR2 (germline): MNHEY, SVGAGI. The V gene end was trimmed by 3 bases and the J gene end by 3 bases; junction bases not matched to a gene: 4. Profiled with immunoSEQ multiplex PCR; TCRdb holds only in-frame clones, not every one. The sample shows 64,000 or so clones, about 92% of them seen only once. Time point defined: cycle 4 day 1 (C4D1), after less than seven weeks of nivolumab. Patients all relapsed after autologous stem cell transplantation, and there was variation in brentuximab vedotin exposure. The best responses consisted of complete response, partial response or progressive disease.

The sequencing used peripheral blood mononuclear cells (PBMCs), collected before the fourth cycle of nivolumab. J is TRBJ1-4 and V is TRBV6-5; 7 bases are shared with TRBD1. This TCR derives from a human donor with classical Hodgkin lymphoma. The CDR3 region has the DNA TGTGCCAGCAGTTATCGGGACAGCCCTAATGAAAAACTGTTTTTT. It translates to CASSYRDSPNEKLFF.